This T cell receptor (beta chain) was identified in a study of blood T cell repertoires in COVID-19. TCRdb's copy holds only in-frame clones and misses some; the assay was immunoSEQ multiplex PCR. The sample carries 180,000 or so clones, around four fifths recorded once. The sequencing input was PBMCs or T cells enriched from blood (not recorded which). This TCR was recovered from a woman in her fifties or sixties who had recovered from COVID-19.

CDR3 loop: CASSPPPGLAGVPETQYF. The CDR3, as DNA: TGTGCCAGCTCACCTCCGCCTGGACTAGCGGGAGTCCCAGAGACCCAGTACTTC. The gene calls are TRBV18 and TRBJ2-5; 13 bases match TRBD2. The CDR3 has 18 amino acids. The V segment lost 3 bases and the J segment 4 bases; nucleotides outside the gene matches: 11. Germline-derived CDR1 and CDR2 are KGHSH and LQKENI.